One and the same sample provided the 5 T cell receptor beta chains below, sequenced in a study of T-cell memory formation after mild COVID-19. TCRdb recomputed calls from the 5' RACE reads with MiXCR, one row per CDR3 protein. The repertoire holds approximately 400,000 distinct CDR3 sequences, with roughly 17% as singletons. Material for sequencing was PBMCs or a T cell subset sorted from them (not recorded which). The receptors derive from a man younger than 30 who had mild COVID-19 (a few samples of this study predate the infection). Cell type and time point are not known.

The sample holds a few counts of this clonotype. The V and J genes are TRBV21-1 and TRBJ2-2. TRBV21-1 is a recognized pseudogene. The CDR3 is 17 residues long. CDR3 sequence: CASSKADTAVRHRELFF. The DNA for the CDR3 is TGTGCCAGCAGCAAAGCGGACACTGCGGTCAGGCACCGGGAGCTGTTTTTT.

This clonotype was picked up a small number of times. The chain carries TRBV6-1 and TRBJ1-5; D gene uncertain. The germline V gene has CDR1 MNHNS and CDR2 SASEGT. The CDR3 runs 13 residues. DNA of the CDR3: TGTGCAGCCGGGATCGGTTCGGGTCAGCCCCAGCATTTT. This translates into CAAGIGSGQPQHF.

This clonotype was observed a few times. This rearrangement joins TRBV4-1 to TRBJ1-5; D ambiguous. The germline V gene encodes CDR1 MGHRA and CDR2 YSYEKL. V shed 2 bases and J shed 3 bases, with 14 bases lying between them. The length of the CDR3 is 16 residues. Written as DNA, the CDR3 is TGCGCCAGCAGCCAACAAGTGGCACAGATCAATCAGCCCCAGCATTTT. Translation: CASSQQVAQINQPQHF.

This chain joins TRBV12-3 or TRBV12-4 and TRBJ2-1; D call uncertain. The length of the CDR3 is 10 residues. V was cut by 5 bases and J by 8 bases, with 4 bases left in between. The CDR3 protein is CASSMDEQFF. The CDR3 nucleotides are TGTGCCAGCAGTATGGATGAGCAGTTCTTC.

V usage is TRBV18 and J usage is TRBJ2-7, with D perhaps TRBD2 (5 bases). There are 14 residues in the CDR3. Looked up from germline, CDR1 is KGHSH and CDR2 is LQKENI. V lost 0 bases, J lost 12 bases, and 18 bases lay in between. CDR3 residues: CASSPPVDGEPRYV. For the CDR3, the DNA is TGTGCCAGCTCACCACCGGTGGACGGGGAACCTCGGTACGTC.